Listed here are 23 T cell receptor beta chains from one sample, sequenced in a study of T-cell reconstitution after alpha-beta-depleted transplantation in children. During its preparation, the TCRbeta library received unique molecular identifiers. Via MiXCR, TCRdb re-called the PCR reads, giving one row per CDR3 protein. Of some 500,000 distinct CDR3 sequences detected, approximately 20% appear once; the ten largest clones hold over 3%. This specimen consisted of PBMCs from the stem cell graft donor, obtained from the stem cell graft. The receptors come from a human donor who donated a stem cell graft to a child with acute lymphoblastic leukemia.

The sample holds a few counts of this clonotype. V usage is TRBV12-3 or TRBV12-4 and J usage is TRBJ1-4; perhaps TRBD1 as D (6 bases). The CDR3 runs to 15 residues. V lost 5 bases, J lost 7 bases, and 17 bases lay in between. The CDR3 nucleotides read TGTGCCAGCAGTCCCCAGGGGTCTAGGAGTGAAAAACTGTTTTTT. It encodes CASSPQGSRSEKLFF.

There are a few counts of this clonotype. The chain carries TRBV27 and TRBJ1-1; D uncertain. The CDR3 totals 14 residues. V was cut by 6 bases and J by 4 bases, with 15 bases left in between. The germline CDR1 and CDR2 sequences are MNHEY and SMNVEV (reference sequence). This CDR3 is CASSPATRVTEAFF. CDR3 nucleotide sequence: TGTGCCAGCAGCCCTGCGACAAGGGTCACTGAAGCTTTCTTT.

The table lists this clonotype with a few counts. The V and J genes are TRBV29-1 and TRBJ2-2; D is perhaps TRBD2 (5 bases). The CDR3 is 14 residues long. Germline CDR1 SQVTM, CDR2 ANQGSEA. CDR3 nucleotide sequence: TGCAGTACCTTTGGACTTCTGAACACCGGGGAGCTGTTTTTT. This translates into CSTFGLLNTGELFF.

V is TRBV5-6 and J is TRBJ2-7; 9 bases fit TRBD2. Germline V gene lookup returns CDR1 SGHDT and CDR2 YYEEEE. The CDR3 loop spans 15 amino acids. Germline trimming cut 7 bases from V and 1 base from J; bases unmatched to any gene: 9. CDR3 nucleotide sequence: TGTGCCAGCGCCATTTGGGCGGGAGGGTCCTACGAGCAGTACTTC. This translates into CASAIWAGGSYEQYF.

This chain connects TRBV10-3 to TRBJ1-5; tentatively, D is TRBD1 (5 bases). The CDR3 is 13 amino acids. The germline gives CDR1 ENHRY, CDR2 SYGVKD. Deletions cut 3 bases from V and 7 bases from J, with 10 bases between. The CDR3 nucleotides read TGTGCCATCAGTGACAGGGAGGGACAGCCCCAGCATTTT. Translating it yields CAISDREGQPQHF.

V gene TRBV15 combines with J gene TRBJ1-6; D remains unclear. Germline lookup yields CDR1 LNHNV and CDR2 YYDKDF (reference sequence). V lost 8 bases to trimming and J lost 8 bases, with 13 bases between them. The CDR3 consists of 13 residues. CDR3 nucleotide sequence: TGTGCCACCGGACTCGGGAGTGATTCACCCCTCCACTTT. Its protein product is CATGLGSDSPLHF.

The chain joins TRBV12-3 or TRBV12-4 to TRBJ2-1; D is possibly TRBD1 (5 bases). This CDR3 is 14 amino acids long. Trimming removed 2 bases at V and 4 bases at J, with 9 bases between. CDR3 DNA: TGTGCCAGCAGTTTATTACAGGATTACAATGAGCAGTTCTTC. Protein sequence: CASSLLQDYNEQFF.

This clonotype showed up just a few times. CDR3 bases: TGTGCCAGCTCACCACCCTATCTCTCTGGAAACACCATATATTTT. Amino acid sequence: CASSPPYLSGNTIYF. The chain links TRBV18 to TRBJ1-3; D not resolved. Germline CDR1 KGHSH, CDR2 LQKENI. CDR3 length equals 15 residues. V lost 0 bases and J lost 0, with 6 bases in between.

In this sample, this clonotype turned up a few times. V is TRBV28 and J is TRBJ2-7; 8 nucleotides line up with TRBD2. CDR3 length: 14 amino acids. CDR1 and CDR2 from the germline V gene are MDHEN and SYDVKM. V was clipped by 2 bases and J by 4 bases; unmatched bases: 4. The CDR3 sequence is CASSLRGLGYEQYF. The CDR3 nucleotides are TGTGCCAGCAGTTTAAGGGGACTAGGTTACGAGCAGTACTTC.

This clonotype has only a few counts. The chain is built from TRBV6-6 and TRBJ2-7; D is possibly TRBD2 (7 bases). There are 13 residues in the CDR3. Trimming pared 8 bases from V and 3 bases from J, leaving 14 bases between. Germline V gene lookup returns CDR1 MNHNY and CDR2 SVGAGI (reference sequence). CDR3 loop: CASRGAGGYEQYF. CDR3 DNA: TGTGCCAGCCGGGGGGCGGGCGGCTACGAGCAGTACTTC.

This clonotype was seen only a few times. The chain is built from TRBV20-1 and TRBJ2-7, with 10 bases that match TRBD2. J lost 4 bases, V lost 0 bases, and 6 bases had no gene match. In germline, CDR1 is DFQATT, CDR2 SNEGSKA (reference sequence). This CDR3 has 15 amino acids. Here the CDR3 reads CSARDRLAGGYEQYF. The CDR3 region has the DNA TGCAGTGCTAGAGATCGGTTAGCGGGAGGATACGAGCAGTACTTC.

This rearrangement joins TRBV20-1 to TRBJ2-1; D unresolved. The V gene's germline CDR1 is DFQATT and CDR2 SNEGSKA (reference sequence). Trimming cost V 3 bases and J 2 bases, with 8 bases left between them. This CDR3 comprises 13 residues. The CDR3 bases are TGCAGTGCTAGGCCTGAAGCCTACAATGAGCAGTTCTTC. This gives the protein CSARPEAYNEQFF.

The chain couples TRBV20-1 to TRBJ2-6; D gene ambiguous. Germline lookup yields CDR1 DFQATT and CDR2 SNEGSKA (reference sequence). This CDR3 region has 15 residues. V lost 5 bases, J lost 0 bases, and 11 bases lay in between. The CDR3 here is CSAQLPYSGANVLTF. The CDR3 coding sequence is TGCAGTGCTCAACTTCCCTACTCTGGGGCCAACGTCCTGACTTTC.

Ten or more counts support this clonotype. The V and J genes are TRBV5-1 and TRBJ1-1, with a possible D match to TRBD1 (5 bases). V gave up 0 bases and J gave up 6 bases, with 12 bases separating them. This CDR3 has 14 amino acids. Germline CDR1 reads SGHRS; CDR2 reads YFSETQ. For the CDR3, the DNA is TGCGCCAGCAGCTTGGAGCCGGGGACGGCTGAAGCTTTCTTT. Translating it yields CASSLEPGTAEAFF.

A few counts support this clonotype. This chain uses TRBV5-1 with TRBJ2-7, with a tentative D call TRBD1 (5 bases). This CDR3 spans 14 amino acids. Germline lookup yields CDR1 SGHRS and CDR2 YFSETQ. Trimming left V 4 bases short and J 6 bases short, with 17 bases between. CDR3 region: CASSLLKGPLEQYF. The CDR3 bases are TGCGCCAGCAGCCTCCTGAAGGGGCCCCTCGAGCAGTACTTC.

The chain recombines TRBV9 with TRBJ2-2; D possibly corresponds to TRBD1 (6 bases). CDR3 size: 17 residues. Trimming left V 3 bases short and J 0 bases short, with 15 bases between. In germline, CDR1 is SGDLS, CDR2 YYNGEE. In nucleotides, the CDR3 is TGTGCCAGCAGCGCCCCCCGGTCAGGGGCGAACACCGGGGAGCTGTTTTTT. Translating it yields CASSAPRSGANTGELFF. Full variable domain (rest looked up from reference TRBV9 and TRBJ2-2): DSGVTQTPKHLITATGQRVTLRCSPRSGDLSVYWYQQSLDQGLQFLIQYYNGEERAKGNILERFSAQQFPDLHSELNLSSLELGDSALYFCASSAPRSGANTGELFFGEGSRLTVL.

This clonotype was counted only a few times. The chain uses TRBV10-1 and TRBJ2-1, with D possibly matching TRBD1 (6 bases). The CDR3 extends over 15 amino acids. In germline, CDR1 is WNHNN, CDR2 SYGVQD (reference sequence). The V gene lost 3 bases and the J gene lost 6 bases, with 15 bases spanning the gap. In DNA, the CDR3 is TGCGCCAGCAGTGATCAGGCAGGGGTTCGCAATGAGCAGTTCTTC. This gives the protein CASSDQAGVRNEQFF.

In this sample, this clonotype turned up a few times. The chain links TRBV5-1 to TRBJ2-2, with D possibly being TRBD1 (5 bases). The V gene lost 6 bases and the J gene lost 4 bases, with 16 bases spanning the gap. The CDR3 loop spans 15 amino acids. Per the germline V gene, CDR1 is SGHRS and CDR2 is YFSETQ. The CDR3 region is CASTPSRQSTGELFF. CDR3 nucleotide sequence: TGCGCCAGCACCCCTTCCCGACAGAGCACCGGGGAGCTGTTTTTT.

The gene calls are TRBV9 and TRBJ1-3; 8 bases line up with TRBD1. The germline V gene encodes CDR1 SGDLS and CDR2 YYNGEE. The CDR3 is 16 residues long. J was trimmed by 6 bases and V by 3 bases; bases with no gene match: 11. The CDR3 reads CASSGGQGKGENTIYF. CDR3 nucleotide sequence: TGTGCCAGCAGCGGTGGACAGGGAAAGGGCGAAAACACCATATATTTT.

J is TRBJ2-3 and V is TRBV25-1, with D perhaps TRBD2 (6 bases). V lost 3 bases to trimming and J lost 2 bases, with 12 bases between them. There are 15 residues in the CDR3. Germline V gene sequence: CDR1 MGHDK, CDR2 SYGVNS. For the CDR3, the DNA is TGTGCCAGCAGTGACTTCGGAGGGCACACAGATACGCAGTATTTT. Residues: CASSDFGGHTDTQYF.

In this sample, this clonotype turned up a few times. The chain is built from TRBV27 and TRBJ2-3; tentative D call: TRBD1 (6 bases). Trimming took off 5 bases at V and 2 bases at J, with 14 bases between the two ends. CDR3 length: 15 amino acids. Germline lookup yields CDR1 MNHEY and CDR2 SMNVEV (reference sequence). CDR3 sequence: CASSPWTADTDTQYF. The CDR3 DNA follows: TGTGCCAGCAGTCCCTGGACAGCGGACACAGATACGCAGTATTTT.

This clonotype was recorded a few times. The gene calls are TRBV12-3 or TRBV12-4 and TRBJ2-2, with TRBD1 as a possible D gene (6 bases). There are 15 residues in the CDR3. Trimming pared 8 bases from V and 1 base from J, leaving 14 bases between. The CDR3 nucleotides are TGTGCCAGCGGACAGAAACAGGGGAACACCGGGGAGCTGTTTTTT. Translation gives CASGQKQGNTGELFF.

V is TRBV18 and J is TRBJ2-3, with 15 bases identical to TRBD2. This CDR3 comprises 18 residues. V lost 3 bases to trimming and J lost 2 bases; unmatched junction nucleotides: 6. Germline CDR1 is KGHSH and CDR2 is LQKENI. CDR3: CASSPGLAGGPSTDTQYF. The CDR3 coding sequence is TGTGCCAGCTCACCTGGACTAGCGGGAGGGCCGTCCACAGATACGCAGTATTTT.